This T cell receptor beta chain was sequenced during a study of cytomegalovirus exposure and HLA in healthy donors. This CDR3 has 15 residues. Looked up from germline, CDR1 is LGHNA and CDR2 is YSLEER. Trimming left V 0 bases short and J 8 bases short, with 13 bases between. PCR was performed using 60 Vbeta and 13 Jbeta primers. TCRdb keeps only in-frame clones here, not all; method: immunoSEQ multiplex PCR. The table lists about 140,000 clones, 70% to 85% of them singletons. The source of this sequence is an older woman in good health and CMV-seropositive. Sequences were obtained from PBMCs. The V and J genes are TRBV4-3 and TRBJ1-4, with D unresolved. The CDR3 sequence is CASSQDNGFGEKLFF. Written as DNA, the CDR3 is TGCGCCAGCAGCCAAGATAACGGGTTTGGCGAAAAACTGTTTTTT.